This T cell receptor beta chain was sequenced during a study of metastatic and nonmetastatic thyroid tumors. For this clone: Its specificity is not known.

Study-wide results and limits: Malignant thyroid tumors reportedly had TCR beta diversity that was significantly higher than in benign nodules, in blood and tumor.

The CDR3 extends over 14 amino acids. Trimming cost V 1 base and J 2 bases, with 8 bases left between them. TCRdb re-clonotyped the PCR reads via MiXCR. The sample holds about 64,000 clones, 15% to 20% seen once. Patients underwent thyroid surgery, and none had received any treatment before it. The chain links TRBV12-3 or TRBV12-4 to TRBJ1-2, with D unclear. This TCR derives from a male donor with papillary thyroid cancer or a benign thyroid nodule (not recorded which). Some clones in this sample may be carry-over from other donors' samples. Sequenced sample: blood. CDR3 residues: CASSLGGSNYGYTF. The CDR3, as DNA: TGTGCCAGCAGTTTAGGGGGATCGAACTATGGCTACACCTTC.